The subject of this entry is one T cell receptor beta chain. The CDR3 consists of 14 residues. The V end was cut by 0 bases, the J end by 5 bases, with 9 bases between. Germline-derived CDR1 and CDR2 are SGHNT and YYREEE (reference sequence). Noted time point: pretreatment peripheral blood. Here immunoSEQ multiplex PCR was the method, and the copy in TCRdb shows in-frame clones only, minus some. The sample holds tens of thousands of clones, roughly nine tenths seen once. The source of the sample is a study of PD-L1 blockade in urothelial cancer. The rearrangement links TRBV5-4 to TRBJ2-1, with D maybe TRBD1 (5 bases). The TCR originated in a woman aged 55-69 years with urothelial cancer. The sample here was PBMCs, taken around atezolizumab (anti-PD-L1) treatment. CDR3 sequence (DNA): TGTGCCAGCAGCTTGGAGGGGCTCAACAATGAGCAGTTCTTC. As protein: CASSLEGLNNEQFF.